This T cell receptor (beta chain) was recovered during a study of blood T cell repertoires in COVID-19. Whole-study context: COVID-19 samples, acute and convalescent, were from the United States, Italy and Spain.

V was pared by 5 bases and J by 1 base, with 12 bases between. Per germline, CDR1 MNHEY and CDR2 SMNVEV (reference sequence). This CDR3 comprises 16 residues. TCRdb's copy holds only in-frame clones and misses some; the assay was immunoSEQ multiplex PCR. The repertoire holds roughly 53,000 clones, with around 86% as singletons. This clone was recorded only once. This chain links TRBV27 with TRBJ2-6; weak D call: TRBD1 (5 bases). The sequenced sample consisted of peripheral blood. The TCR was taken from an elderly woman with COVID-19, enrolled during active disease. The DNA of the CDR3 is TGTGCCAGCAGTCCTATCAGGACATCTGGGGCCAACGTCCTGACTTTC. As protein: CASSPIRTSGANVLTF.